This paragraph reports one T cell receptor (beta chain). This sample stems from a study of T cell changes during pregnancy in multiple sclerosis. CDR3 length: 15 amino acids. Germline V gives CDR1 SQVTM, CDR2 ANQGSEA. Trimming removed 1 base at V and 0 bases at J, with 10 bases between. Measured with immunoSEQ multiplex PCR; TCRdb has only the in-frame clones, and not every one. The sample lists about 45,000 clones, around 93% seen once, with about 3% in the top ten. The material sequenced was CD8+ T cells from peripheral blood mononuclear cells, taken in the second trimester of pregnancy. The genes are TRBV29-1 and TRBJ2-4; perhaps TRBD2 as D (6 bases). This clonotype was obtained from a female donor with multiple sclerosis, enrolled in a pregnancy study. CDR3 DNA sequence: TGCAGCGTTGAAGGGGGAGGACTAGCCAAAAACATTCAGTACTTC. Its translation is CSVEGGGLAKNIQYF.